This T cell receptor (beta chain) derives from a study of shared clonotypes between healthy human individuals. Assay used: immunoSEQ multiplex PCR; TCRdb lists only in-frame clones, some missing. The data show roughly 2 million clones, 85% to 95% seen once. Germline V gives CDR1 SGHKS, CDR2 YYEKEE (reference sequence). The ends lost 3 bases at V and 4 bases at J; junction bases unmatched: 6. The CDR3 is 15 amino acids. The rearrangement links TRBV5-5 to TRBJ1-4; 7 bases are shared with TRBD1. The source material was naive CD4+ T cells sorted from blood. Subset described: CD45RA+ positively selected. The clonotype was recovered from a man aged 18 to 30 in good health. In DNA, the CDR3 is TGTGCCAGCAGCTCAGCCGGGACAGATAATGAAAAACTGTTTTTT. Translated: CASSSAGTDNEKLFF. Filled out from reference TRBV5-5 and TRBJ1-4, the complete variable domain reads DAGVTQSPTHLIKTRGQQVTLRCSPISGHKSVSWYQQVLGQGPQFIFQYYEKEERGRGNFPDRFSARQFPNYSSELNVNALLLGDSALYLCASSSAGTDNEKLFFGSGTQLSVL.